Listed below are T cell receptor beta chains from one sample, sequenced in a study of somatic mutations in cytotoxic T cells in rheumatoid arthritis. Generated by immunoSEQ multiplex PCR, the TCRdb table keeps only in-frame clones and is missing some. This sample carries under 20,000 clones, around 84% of them seen once, and the ten largest clones take around 7%. The sequenced material came from CD8+ T cells sorted from blood. The receptors were sampled from a woman between 40 and 55 years old with rheumatoid arthritis. Both conserved end residues are part of each CDR3.

j_call v_call cdr3_aa
TRBJ2-3 TRBV5-5 CASSLGLAVPDTQYF
TRBJ1-2 TRBV20-1 CSARDLGLCSF
TRBJ1-5 TRBV9 CASSAGTGVSSNQPQHF
TRBJ1-2 TRBV6-4 CASSDTPQGSWYGYTF
TRBJ2-7 TRBV7-2 CASSQRLAGVEQYF
TRBJ2-7 TRBV2 CASNPGTGTREQYF
TRBJ2-5 TRBV6-5 CASSSTGTSGEETQYF
TRBJ2-7 TRBV6-1 CASSETFQGDTYEQYF
TRBJ1-1 TRBV19 CASSTLRDNAEAFF
TRBJ2-4 TRBV27 CASSLSPAGACGLFQYF
TRBJ2-5 TRBV23-1 CASSPPGQGSMETQYF
TRBJ1-1 TRBV4-1 CASSQGPGLRVNTEAFF
TRBJ1-1 TRBV5-6 CASSLGAEAFF
TRBJ2-7 TRBV6-5 CASSAGQGTSEQYF
TRBJ2-7 TRBV20-1 CSARAEGRQYF
TRBJ2-5 TRBV7-2 CASSSGETQYF
TRBJ1-5 TRBV9 CASSVVDGEGPQHF
TRBJ1-2 TRBV10-2 CASSERTGNYGYTF
TRBJ2-4 TRBV2 CASIDRGEAKNIQYF
TRBJ1-2 TRBV6-1 CASSAQGGDYGYTF
TRBJ1-5 TRBV19 CASSIAGPDWGGNQPQHF
TRBJ2-2 TRBV5-5 CASRHRAGELFF
TRBJ1-1 TRBV5-1 CASSFKQGDGNTEAFF
TRBJ1-1 TRBV30 CAWYPNRRAFF
TRBJ1-1 TRBV6-5 CASSKDWSTEAFF
NA TRBV4-1 CASSPNPTTSGRIYEQYF
NA TRBV2 CASSGDREDEQYF
TRBJ2-7 TRBV5-1 CASSSPDRTATSYEQYF
TRBJ2-7 TRBV29-1 CSAGGDRGHEQYF
TRBJ2-1 TRBV19 CASSQTSGMLNEQFF
TRBJ1-6 TRBV13 CASSLGTGGGNSPLHF
TRBJ1-1 TRBV4-2 CASSQEGTGVGEAFF
TRBJ2-1 TRBV9 CASSVNPGLASSRNEQFF
TRBJ2-1 TRBV29-1 CSVEGVAVNEQFF
TRBJ2-5 TRBV5-1 CASRNRVETQYF
TRBJ2-3 TRBV7-9 CASSWGSTDTQYF
TRBJ2-1 TRBV4-1 CASSQEGGLTGGYNEQFF
TRBJ2-7 TRBV7-9 CASRGGQHDTYEQYF
TRBJ1-5 TRBV2 CASSRNMDRNQPQHF
TRBJ2-3 TRBV30 CAWSLHRTTSGRAGDTQYF
TRBJ2-7 TRBV6-1 CASGAWEQYF
TRBJ2-3 TRBV10-3 CAIKVGAGPTDTQYF
TRBJ2-7 TRBV27 CASSSWGDAEVQYF
TRBJ2-5 TRBV5-1 CASTGWVSQETQYF
TRBJ2-3 TRBV7-9 CASSPGQFRADTQYF
NA TRBV7-9 CASSLSGQAYEQYF
TRBJ2-7 TRBV6-5 CASSYSTKWGSYEQYF
TRBJ2-7 TRBV27 CASSFQGGGYEQYF
TRBJ1-1 TRBV27 CASSNRAADTEAFF
TRBJ2-7 TRBV5-1 CASSAGPGSQSYEQYF
TRBJ1-2 TRBV5-8 CASSPHTRRYYGYTF
TRBJ2-7 TRBV5-1 CASSLALGGGVEQYF
TRBJ1-5 TRBV5-6 CASSLGTAWVQPQHF